This T cell receptor (beta chain) was sequenced during a study of blood T cell repertoires in COVID-19. Whole-study context: Samples taken during acute and convalescent COVID-19 were collected in the United States, Italy and Spain. The cDNA or gDNA used as material had been derived from T cells, B-cell-depleted T cells, or PBMCs.

Authors' data handling: How many nucleated cells were present was estimated from reference gene primer amplification. Only in-frame clones appear in the TCRdb table, and some are missing; sequencing was by immunoSEQ multiplex PCR. For V, J and clone size, that table is used; D and trimming come from the DNA. This repertoire shows just over 650,000 clones, more than 80% found once; its top ten account for around 0.3%. Germline CDR1 is MNHEY and CDR2 is SVGAGI. The ends were cut back, 6 bases at V and 0 bases at J, with 14 bases in the middle. The CDR3 spans 15 residues. V gene TRBV6-5 combines with J gene TRBJ1-2; TRBD1 might be the D (5 bases). This clonotype was obtained from a woman between 18 and 30 years old with acute or convalescent COVID-19. The sample taken for sequencing was peripheral blood. CDR3 sequence reads: CASRIQGSTNYGYTF. CDR3 coding DNA: TGTGCCAGCAGAATCCAGGGTTCAACTAACTATGGCTACACCTTC.